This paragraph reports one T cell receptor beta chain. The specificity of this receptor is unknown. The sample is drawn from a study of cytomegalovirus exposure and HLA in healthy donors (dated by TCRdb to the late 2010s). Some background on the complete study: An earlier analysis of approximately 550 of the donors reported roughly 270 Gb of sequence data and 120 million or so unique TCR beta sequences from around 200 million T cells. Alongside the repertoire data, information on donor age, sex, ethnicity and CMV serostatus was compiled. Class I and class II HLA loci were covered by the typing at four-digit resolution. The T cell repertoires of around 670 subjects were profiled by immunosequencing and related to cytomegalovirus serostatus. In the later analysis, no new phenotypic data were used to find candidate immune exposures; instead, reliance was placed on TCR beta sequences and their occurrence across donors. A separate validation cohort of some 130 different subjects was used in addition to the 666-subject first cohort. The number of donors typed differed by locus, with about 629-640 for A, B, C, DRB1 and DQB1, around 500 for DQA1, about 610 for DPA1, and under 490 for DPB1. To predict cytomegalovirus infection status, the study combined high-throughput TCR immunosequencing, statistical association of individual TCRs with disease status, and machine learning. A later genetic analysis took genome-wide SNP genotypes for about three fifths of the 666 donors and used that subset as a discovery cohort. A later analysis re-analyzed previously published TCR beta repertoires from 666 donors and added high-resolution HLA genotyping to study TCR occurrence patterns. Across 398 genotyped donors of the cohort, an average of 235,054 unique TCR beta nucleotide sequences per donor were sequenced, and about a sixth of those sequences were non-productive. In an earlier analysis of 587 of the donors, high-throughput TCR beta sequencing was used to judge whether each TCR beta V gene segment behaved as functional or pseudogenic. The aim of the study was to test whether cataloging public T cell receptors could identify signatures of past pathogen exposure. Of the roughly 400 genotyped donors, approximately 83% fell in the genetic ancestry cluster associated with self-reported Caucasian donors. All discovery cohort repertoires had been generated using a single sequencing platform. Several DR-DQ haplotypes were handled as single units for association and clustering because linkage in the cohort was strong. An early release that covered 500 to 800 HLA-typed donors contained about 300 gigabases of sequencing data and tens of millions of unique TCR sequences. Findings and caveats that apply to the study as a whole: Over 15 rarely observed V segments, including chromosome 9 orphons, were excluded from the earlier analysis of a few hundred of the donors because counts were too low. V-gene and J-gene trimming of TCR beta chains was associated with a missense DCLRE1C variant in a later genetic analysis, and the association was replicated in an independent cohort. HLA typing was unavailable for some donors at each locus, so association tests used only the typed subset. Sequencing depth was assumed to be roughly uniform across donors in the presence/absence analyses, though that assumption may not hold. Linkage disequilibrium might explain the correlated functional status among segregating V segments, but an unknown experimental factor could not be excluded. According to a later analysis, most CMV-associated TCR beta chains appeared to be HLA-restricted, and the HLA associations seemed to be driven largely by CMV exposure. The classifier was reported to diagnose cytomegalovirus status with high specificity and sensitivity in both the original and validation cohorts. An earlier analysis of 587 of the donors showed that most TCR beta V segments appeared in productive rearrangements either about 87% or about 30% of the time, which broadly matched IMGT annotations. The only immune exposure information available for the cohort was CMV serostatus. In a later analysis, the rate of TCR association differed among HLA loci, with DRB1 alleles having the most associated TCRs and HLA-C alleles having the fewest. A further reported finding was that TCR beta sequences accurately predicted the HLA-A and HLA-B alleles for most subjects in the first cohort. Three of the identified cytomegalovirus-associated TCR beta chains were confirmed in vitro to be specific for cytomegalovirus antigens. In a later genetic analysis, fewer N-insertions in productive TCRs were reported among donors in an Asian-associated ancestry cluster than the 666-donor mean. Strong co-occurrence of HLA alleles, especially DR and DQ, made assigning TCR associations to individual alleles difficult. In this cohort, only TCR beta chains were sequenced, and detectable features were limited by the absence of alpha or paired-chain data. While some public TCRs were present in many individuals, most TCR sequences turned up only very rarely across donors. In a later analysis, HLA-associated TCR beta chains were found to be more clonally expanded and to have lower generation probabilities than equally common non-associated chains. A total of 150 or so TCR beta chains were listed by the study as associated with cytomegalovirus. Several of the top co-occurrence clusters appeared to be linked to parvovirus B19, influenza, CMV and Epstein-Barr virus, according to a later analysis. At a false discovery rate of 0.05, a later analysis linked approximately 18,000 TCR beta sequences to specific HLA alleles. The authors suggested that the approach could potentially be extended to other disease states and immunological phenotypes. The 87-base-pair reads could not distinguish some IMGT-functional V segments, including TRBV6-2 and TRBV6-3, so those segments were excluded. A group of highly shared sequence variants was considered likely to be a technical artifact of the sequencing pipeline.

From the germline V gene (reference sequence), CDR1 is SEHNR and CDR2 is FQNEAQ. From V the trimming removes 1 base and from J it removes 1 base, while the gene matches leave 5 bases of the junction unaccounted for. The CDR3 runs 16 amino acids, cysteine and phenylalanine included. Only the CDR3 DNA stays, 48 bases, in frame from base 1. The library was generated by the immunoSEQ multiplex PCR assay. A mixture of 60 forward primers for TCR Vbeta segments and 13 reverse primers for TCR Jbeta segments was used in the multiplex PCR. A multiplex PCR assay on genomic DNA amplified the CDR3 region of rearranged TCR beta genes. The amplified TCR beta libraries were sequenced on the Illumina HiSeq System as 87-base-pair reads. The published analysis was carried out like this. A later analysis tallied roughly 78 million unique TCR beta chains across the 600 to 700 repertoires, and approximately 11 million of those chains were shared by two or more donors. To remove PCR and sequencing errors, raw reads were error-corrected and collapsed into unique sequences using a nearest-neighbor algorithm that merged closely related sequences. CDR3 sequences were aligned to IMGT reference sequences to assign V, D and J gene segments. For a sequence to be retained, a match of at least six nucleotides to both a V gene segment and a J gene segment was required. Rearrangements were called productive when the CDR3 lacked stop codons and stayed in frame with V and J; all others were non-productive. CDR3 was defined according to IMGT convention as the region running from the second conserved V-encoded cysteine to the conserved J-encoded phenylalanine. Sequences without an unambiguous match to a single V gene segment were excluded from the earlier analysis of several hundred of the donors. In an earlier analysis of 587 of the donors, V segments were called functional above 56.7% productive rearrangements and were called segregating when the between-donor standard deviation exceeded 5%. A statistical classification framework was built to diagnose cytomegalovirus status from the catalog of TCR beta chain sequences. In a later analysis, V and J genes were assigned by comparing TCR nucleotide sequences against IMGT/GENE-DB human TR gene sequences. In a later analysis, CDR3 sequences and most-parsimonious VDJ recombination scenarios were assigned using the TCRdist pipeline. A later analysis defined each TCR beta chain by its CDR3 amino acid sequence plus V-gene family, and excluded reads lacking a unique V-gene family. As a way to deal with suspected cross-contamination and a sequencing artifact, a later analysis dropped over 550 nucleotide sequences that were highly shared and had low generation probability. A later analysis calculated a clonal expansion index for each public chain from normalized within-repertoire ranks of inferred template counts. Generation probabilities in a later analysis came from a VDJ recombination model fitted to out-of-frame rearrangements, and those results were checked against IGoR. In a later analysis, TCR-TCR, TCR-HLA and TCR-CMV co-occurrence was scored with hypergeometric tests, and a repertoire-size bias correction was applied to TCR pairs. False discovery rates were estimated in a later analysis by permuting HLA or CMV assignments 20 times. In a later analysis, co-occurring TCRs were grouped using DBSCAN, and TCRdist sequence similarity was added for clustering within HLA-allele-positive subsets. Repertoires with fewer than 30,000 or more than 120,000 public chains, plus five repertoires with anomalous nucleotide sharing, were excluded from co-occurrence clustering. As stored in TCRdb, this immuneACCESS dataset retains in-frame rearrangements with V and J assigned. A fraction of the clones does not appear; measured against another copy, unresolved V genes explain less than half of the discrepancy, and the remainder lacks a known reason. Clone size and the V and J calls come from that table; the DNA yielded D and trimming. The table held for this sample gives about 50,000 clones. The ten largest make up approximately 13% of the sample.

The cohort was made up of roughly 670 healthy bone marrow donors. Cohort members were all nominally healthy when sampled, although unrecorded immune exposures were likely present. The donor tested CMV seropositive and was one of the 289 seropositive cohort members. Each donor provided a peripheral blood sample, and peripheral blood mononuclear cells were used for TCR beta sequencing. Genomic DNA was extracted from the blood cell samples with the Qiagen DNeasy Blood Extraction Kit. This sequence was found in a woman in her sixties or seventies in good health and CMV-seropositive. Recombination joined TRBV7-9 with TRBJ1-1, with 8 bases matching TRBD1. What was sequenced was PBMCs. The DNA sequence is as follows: TGTGCCAGCAGCTTAGATCAAGGACAGGGGAACACTGAAGCTTTCTTT. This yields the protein CASSLDQGQGNTEAFF.